A selection of T cell receptor beta chains follows, all from one sample in a study of T cells expressing NK-cell markers. With the 5' RACE reads reprocessed, TCRdb shows one record per CDR3 protein and no DNA. This repertoire includes approximately 420,000 distinct CDR3 sequences. The sequenced material came from blood T cells: a sorted CD56 or NKG2C T cell subset, CD4+ or CD8+ T cells, or bulk PBMC T cells (not recorded which). The receptors originated from a woman in her forties or fifties in good health. Both conserved end residues are part of each CDR3.

j_gene: TRBJ2-1
v_gene: TRBV20-1
CDR3aa: CSASILGGLLNEQFF

j_gene: TRBJ2-5
v_gene: TRBV7-6
CDR3aa: CASSLAALTSGKETQYF

j_gene: TRBJ1-2
v_gene: TRBV10-3
CDR3aa: CAIEEQGARGYTF

j_gene: TRBJ2-5
v_gene: TRBV5-1
CDR3aa: CASSLRSTLRASQYF

j_gene: TRBJ2-4
v_gene: TRBV9
CDR3aa: CASSVEWRRYENIQYF

j_gene: TRBJ1-5
v_gene: TRBV4-1
CDR3aa: CASSQETGSNQPQHF

j_gene: TRBJ2-1
v_gene: TRBV24-1
CDR3aa: CATSDSIAGLNEQFF

j_gene: TRBJ1-4
v_gene: TRBV25-1
CDR3aa: CASSGRDRGRIVEKLFF

j_gene: TRBJ1-4
v_gene: TRBV29-1
CDR3aa: CSVDRGTEKLFF

j_gene: TRBJ2-7
v_gene: TRBV4-1
CDR3aa: CASSPEAGEQYF

j_gene: TRBJ1-5
v_gene: TRBV12-3/TRBV12-4
CDR3aa: CASSRDRVQHF

j_gene: TRBJ2-6
v_gene: TRBV24-1
CDR3aa: CATGSHSGANVLTF

j_gene: TRBJ2-4
v_gene: TRBV7-9
CDR3aa: CASSPLKAGKNIQYF

j_gene: TRBJ1-1
v_gene: TRBV7-3
CDR3aa: CASSIQGAGTEAFF

j_gene: TRBJ1-2
v_gene: TRBV29-1
CDR3aa: CSSGGGSALGYTF

j_gene: TRBJ1-2
v_gene: TRBV28
CDR3aa: CASRWTAFNYGYTF

j_gene: TRBJ2-1
v_gene: TRBV15
CDR3aa: CATSRDLRREMGFF

j_gene: TRBJ2-2
v_gene: TRBV5-1
CDR3aa: CASRTEGVSGELFF

j_gene: TRBJ2-3
v_gene: TRBV3-1
CDR3aa: CASSQEWTDTQYF

j_gene: TRBJ2-3
v_gene: TRBV12-3/TRBV12-4
CDR3aa: CASSFRDSSTDTQYF

j_gene: TRBJ2-1
v_gene: TRBV3-1
CDR3aa: CASSQRGTGGYEQFF

j_gene: TRBJ2-7
v_gene: TRBV4-1
CDR3aa: CASSSTGAPEQYF

j_gene: TRBJ2-2
v_gene: TRBV24-1
CDR3aa: CATSDTLRSSTGELFF

j_gene: TRBJ2-1
v_gene: TRBV12-3/TRBV12-4
CDR3aa: CASSLTNEQFF

j_gene: TRBJ2-3
v_gene: TRBV12-3/TRBV12-4
CDR3aa: CASSPRLATDTQYF

j_gene: TRBJ2-2
v_gene: TRBV10-3
CDR3aa: CAISESWPTGELFF

j_gene: TRBJ2-7
v_gene: TRBV3-1
CDR3aa: CASSLRGEGVYEQYF

j_gene: TRBJ2-1
v_gene: TRBV4-1
CDR3aa: CASSALAVTYNEQFF

j_gene: TRBJ2-3
v_gene: TRBV12-3/TRBV12-4
CDR3aa: CASSFWPVRHNTDTQYF

j_gene: TRBJ2-2
v_gene: TRBV20-1
CDR3aa: CSASDVGRESGELFF

j_gene: TRBJ1-1
v_gene: TRBV12-3/TRBV12-4
CDR3aa: CASRPRTAPGAEAFF

j_gene: TRBJ2-1
v_gene: TRBV18
CDR3aa: CASSPLFGTAHNEQFF

j_gene: TRBJ1-2
v_gene: TRBV29-1
CDR3aa: CSVEDPGSLYGYTF

j_gene: TRBJ1-1
v_gene: TRBV11-2
CDR3aa: CASSPVLAGKTEAFF